This entry describes one T cell receptor (beta chain). J was trimmed by 0 bases and V by 5 bases; bases with no gene match: 5. The germline V gene has CDR1 ENHRY and CDR2 SYGVKD. The CDR3 has 17 amino acids. In the original workflow: Amplification of reference gene primers provided the estimated nucleated cell counts. Assay: immunoSEQ multiplex PCR; the TCRdb copy retains only in-frame clones and omits some. Clonal size and the V and J genes are those of that table, whereas D and trimming came from the DNA. The profile shows some 150,000 clones, 65% to 90% of them singletons. The data originate from a study of blood T cell repertoires in COVID-19. Across the whole study: Researchers got acute and convalescent COVID-19 samples from the United States, Italy and Spain. PBMCs, B-cell-depleted T cells, or T cells provided the cDNA or gDNA that made up the material.

The chain uses TRBV10-3 and TRBJ2-7, with 15 bases that match TRBD2. This receptor was identified in a woman aged 45-59 years with acute or convalescent COVID-19. Sequences were obtained from peripheral blood. The CDR3 spells CAISTGLAGGFSYEQYF. The CDR3 DNA follows: TGTGCCATCAGTACCGGACTAGCGGGGGGGTTCTCCTACGAGCAGTACTTC.